This is a list of T cell receptor beta chains from one sample in a study of human T cells and chemical hapten exposure. TCRdb processed the RACE reads anew with MiXCR; each CDR3 protein has one entry. The data show 34,000 or so distinct CDR3 sequences, approximately 10% seen once. Here the sequenced sample was whole blood, taken in connection with sensitization to the hapten diphenylcyclopropenone (DPC). Receptors were obtained from a man aged 50 or older with alopecia areata. Some clones in this sample may be carry-over from other donors' samples. The CDR3 runs from the conserved cysteine through the conserved F or W. A D gene is named only where the DNA matches it firmly. The size entry is marked missing in some rows and otherwise reads once, few, many or a size class.

CDR3: CASSPVGSYNEQFF
DNA: TGTGCCAGCAGCCCCGTAGGGTCCTACAATGAGCAGTTCTTC
J: TRBJ2-1
size: -
D: -
V: TRBV7-2

CDR3: CSARDWVAPTDTQYF
DNA: TGCAGTGCTAGAGATTGGGTGGCCCCCACAGATACGCAGTATTTT
J: TRBJ2-3
size: many
D: -
V: TRBV20-1

CDR3: CSASPPARLYNEQFF
DNA: TGCAGTGCTAGTCCCCCGGCTCGGCTCTACAATGAGCAGTTCTTC
J: TRBJ2-1
size: many
D: -
V: TRBV20-1

CDR3: CATSPRRGSETQYF
DNA: TGTGCCACCAGCCCCCGTAGGGGGAGCGAGACCCAGTACTTC
J: TRBJ2-5
size: many
D: -
V: TRBV15

CDR3: CASSTNSGVGTDTQYF
DNA: TGTGCCAGCAGCACAAATAGCGGAGTAGGCACAGATACGCAGTATTTT
J: TRBJ2-3
size: -
D: -
V: TRBV5-4

CDR3: CASRVTGANVLTF
DNA: TGTGCCAGCAGAGTAACTGGGGCCAACGTCCTGACTTTC
J: TRBJ2-6
size: few
D: -
V: TRBV6-2/TRBV6-3

CDR3: CASRLPTYRGSADTQYF
DNA: TGTGCAAGTCGCTTACCAACATACCGGGGGAGCGCAGATACGCAGTATTTT
J: TRBJ2-3
size: -
D: -
V: TRBV12-2

CDR3: CASRRDRQSYEQYF
DNA: TGTGCCAGCAGACGGGACAGACAATCCTACGAGCAGTACTTC
J: TRBJ2-7
size: many
D: TRBD1
V: TRBV6-5

CDR3: CASSLSRLNQPQHF
DNA: TGTGCCAGCAGTTTGTCCAGACTTAATCAGCCCCAGCATTTT
J: TRBJ1-5
size: many
D: -
V: TRBV27

CDR3: CASRPTSGRAGNEQFF
DNA: TGTGCCAGCAGACCGACAAGCGGGAGGGCCGGCAATGAGCAGTTCTTC
J: TRBJ2-1
size: -
D: TRBD2
V: TRBV12-3/TRBV12-4

CDR3: CASSQDRGGAGQPQHF
DNA: TGCGCCAGCAGCCAAGATAGAGGGGGCGCGGGGCAGCCCCAGCATTTT
J: TRBJ1-5
size: few
D: TRBD1
V: TRBV4-1

CDR3: CASRSMRELFF
DNA: TGTGCCAGCAGATCCATGAGGGAGCTGTTTTTT
J: TRBJ2-2
size: many
D: -
V: TRBV12-3/TRBV12-4

CDR3: CASRPTSGEYTHEQYF
DNA: TGTGCAAGTCGCCCGACCTCGGGAGAGTATACCCACGAGCAGTACTTC
J: TRBJ2-7
size: many
D: -
V: TRBV12-2

CDR3: CSGLYRGRGTGELFF
DNA: TGCAGCGGCCTTTACAGGGGGCGCGGCACCGGGGAGCTGTTTTTT
J: TRBJ2-2
size: many
D: TRBD1
V: TRBV29-1

CDR3: CASSHPGDTQYF
DNA: TGTGCCAGCAGCCATCCGGGGGATACGCAGTATTTT
J: TRBJ2-3
size: few
D: -
V: TRBV7-3

CDR3: CAISEIDNSPLHF
DNA: TGTGCCATCAGTGAGATTGATAATTCACCCCTCCACTTT
J: TRBJ1-6
size: many
D: -
V: TRBV10-3

CDR3: CASSLDRGGVQPQHF
DNA: TGTGCCAGCAGTTTAGACAGGGGCGGAGTTCAGCCCCAGCATTTT
J: TRBJ1-5
size: few
D: TRBD1
V: TRBV12-3/TRBV12-4

CDR3: CASTPARASGRVGEQYF
DNA: TGTGCCAGCACTCCCGCGAGGGCTAGCGGGAGAGTGGGCGAGCAGTACTTC
J: TRBJ2-7
size: many
D: TRBD2
V: TRBV6-2/TRBV6-3